This T cell receptor (beta chain) was retrieved from a study of cytomegalovirus exposure and HLA in healthy donors. The study ran its PCR with 60 Vbeta and 13 Jbeta primers. The protocol was immunoSEQ multiplex PCR, while the TCRdb copy is restricted to in-frame clones and leaves out a portion. The data show about 73,000 clones, with 60% to 85% seen just once and 12% held by the top ten. Germline CDR1 and CDR2: MGHRA and YSYEKL. This CDR3 has 14 residues. The V segment lost 0 bases and the J segment 3 bases; nucleotides outside the gene matches: 1. The clonotype was recovered from an older man in good health and CMV-seronegative. The chain carries TRBV4-1 and TRBJ1-2; 7 positions agree with TRBD1. Material: PBMCs. The chain's CDR3 is CASSQETGDYGYTF. The CDR3 nucleotides read TGCGCCAGCAGCCAAGAAACAGGGGACTATGGCTACACCTTC.